One and the same sample provided the 7 T cell receptor beta chains below, sequenced in a study of T-cell reconstitution after alpha-beta-depleted transplantation in children. Construction of the TCRbeta library involved unique molecular identifiers. TCRdb recomputed calls from the PCR reads with MiXCR, one row per CDR3 protein. The profile shows roughly 790,000 distinct CDR3 sequences, approximately 15% of them singletons. The material sequenced was PBMCs, mostly from graft donor cells, taken 360 days after TCRalphabeta/CD19-depleted stem cell transplant. The receptors stem from a male patient younger than 18 who had a stem cell transplant for acute lymphoblastic leukemia, so the T cells may come from the graft donor.

The chain links TRBV4-1 to TRBJ2-7; perhaps D is TRBD1 or TRBD2 (7 bases each). This CDR3 region has 14 residues. The ends were cut back, 4 bases at V and 4 bases at J, with 14 bases in the middle. In germline, CDR1 is MGHRA, CDR2 YSYEKL. The DNA of the CDR3 is TGCGCCAGCAGCCCCGGGGAGGGGGCTTACGAGCAGTACTTC. It is translated as CASSPGEGAYEQYF.

The chain recombines TRBV7-9 with TRBJ1-1; D is undetermined. V shed 6 bases and J shed 6 bases, with 20 bases lying between them. The CDR3 runs to 15 residues. In germline, CDR1 is SEHNR, CDR2 FQNEAQ (reference sequence). CDR3 residues: CASRAVVDMTPEAFF. DNA for the CDR3: TGTGCCAGCAGGGCGGTAGTCGATATGACCCCTGAAGCTTTCTTT.

The CDR3 loop is CASSNRDRRQETQYF. DNA for the CDR3: TGTGCCAGCAGCAACCGGGACAGGAGACAAGAGACCCAGTACTTC. The chain combines TRBV21-1 with TRBJ2-5; TRBD1 reflects the table's D call only, with no check against the DNA. TRBV21-1 is described as a pseudogene. The CDR3 totals 15 residues.

This clonotype came up many times. The chain has TRBV5-5 and TRBJ2-1; TRBD1 aligns across 8 bases. The length of the CDR3 is 14 residues. The germline CDR1 and CDR2 sequences are SGHKS and YYEKEE (reference sequence). V lost 0 bases and J lost 9; bases outside the gene matches: 5. The CDR3 is CASSLGDRGGEQFF. CDR3 nucleotide sequence: TGTGCCAGCAGCTTGGGCGACAGGGGAGGTGAGCAGTTCTTC.

The chain employs TRBV18 and TRBJ2-5, with D uncertain. CDR3 size: 13 residues. V was cut by 3 bases and J by 5 bases, with 10 bases left in between. From germline, CDR1 is KGHSH and CDR2 LQKENI. In nucleotides, the CDR3 is TGTGCCAGCTCACCTTGGGATTTGGAGACCCAGTACTTC. Translating it yields CASSPWDLETQYF.

The gene calls are TRBV11-2 and TRBJ2-3; D not resolved. The V end was cut by 5 bases, the J end by 3 bases, with 15 bases between. Germline loops: CDR1 SGHAT, CDR2 FQNNGV. The CDR3 covers 15 residues. CDR3 bases: TGTGCCAGCAGCGTCTCCCCTAGGAATACAGATACGCAGTATTTT. Its translation is CASSVSPRNTDTQYF. The complete variable domain, with remaining parts taken from reference TRBV11-2 and TRBJ2-3, reads EAGVAQSPRYKIIEKRQSVAFWCNPISGHATLYWYQQILGQGPKLLIQFQNNGVVDDSQLPKDRFSAERLKGVDSTLKIQPAKLEDSAVYLCASSVSPRNTDTQYFGPGTRLTVL.

The table lists this clonotype with many counts. The gene calls are TRBV10-3 and TRBJ2-7; D may be TRBD1 (6 bases). Looked up from germline, CDR1 is ENHRY and CDR2 is SYGVKD. The CDR3 has 11 residues. Trimming pared 5 bases from V and 5 bases from J, leaving 7 bases between. The CDR3 DNA is TGTGCCATCAGTACAGGGAACGAGCAGTACTTC. It specifies CAISTGNEQYF.